This T cell receptor beta chain comes out of a study of blood T cell repertoires in COVID-19. Study context: The United States, Italy and Spain supplied acute and convalescent COVID-19 samples. In each case, the material was cDNA or gDNA derived from T cells, B-cell-depleted T cells, or PBMCs.

Germline CDR1 LGHDT, CDR2 YNNKEL (reference sequence). V shed 4 bases and J 0 bases; nucleotides not matched to a gene: 2. The CDR3 totals 15 residues. As originally analysed: Counts of nucleated cells, estimated from reference gene primer amplification, were obtained. The repertoire was sequenced with immunoSEQ multiplex PCR; TCRdb's copy has only in-frame clones and lacks some. The DNA gave D and trimming, while V, J and clone size come from that table. The sample has 64,000 or so clones; 65% to 80% are singletons. The specimen was peripheral blood. This sequence was found in a human donor in a cohort sampled during active COVID-19. The chain uses TRBV3-1 (or the pseudogene TRBV3-2) and TRBJ2-7; TRBD1 aligns across 11 bases. The CDR3 loop reads CASSLGTGGSYEQYF. CDR3 nucleotide sequence: TGTGCCAGCAGCCTTGGGACAGGGGGCTCCTACGAGCAGTACTTC.